Listed below are T cell receptor beta chains from one sample, sequenced in a study of vaccination and CD4 T cells after COVID-19. These TCRs' antigens remain unknown. TCRdb ran MiXCR on the PCR reads and lists one entry per CDR3 protein. The table has 20,000 or so distinct CDR3 sequences, roughly 45% seen once; the top ten hold roughly 25%. The specimen comprised CD4+ T cells from blood, cultured in vitro, sampled before SARS-CoV-2 vaccination. The receptors originated from a human donor who had recovered from COVID-19. The CDR3 runs from the conserved cysteine through the conserved F or W. A D gene is named only where the DNA matches it firmly. Expanded clones are given a class, and other clones once, few, many or no size at all.

CASSGRKTGGGTGELFF,TGTGCCAGCAGTGGGAGGAAGACAGGGGGCGGCACCGGGGAGCTGTTTTTT,TRBJ2-2,TRBV6-1,TRBD1,NA
CASSYQGARTNYGYTF,TGTGCCAGCAGCTACCAGGGCGCCCGCACTAACTATGGCTACACCTTC,TRBJ1-2,TRBV7-2,NA,NA
CASTPPGSEAFF,TGTGCCAGCACGCCACCGGGATCTGAAGCTTTCTTT,TRBJ1-1,TRBV12-3/TRBV12-4,NA,NA
CASSLAGRGIDTQYF,TGTGCCAGCAGCTTAGCCGGCAGGGGGATAGATACGCAGTATTTT,TRBJ2-3,TRBV7-6,TRBD1,NA
CASRLDSANTEAFF,TGTGCCAGCAGACTGGACAGTGCAAACACTGAAGCTTTCTTT,TRBJ1-1,TRBV11-2,NA,NA
CASSSQVSAGNTIYF,TGTGCCAGCAGCTCGCAGGTTTCAGCCGGAAACACCATATATTTT,TRBJ1-3,TRBV7-2,NA,NA
CSARNATGGAYGYTF,TGCAGTGCTAGAAATGCTACAGGGGGCGCCTATGGCTACACCTTC,TRBJ1-2,TRBV20-1,TRBD1,NA
CASSFRQGSEAFF,TGTGCCAGCAGCTTTAGACAAGGGAGTGAAGCTTTCTTT,TRBJ1-1,TRBV11-3,NA,NA
CASSEEVAINQPQHF,TGTGCCAGCAGTGAAGAGGTCGCCATCAATCAGCCCCAGCATTTT,TRBJ1-5,TRBV2,NA,NA
CASSRGQGTERYTF,TGTGCCAGCAGCCGGGGCCAGGGGACAGAAAGATACACCTTC,TRBJ1-2,TRBV5-4,TRBD1,NA
CANSRDGELQETQYF,TGTGCCAATTCCCGGGACGGGGAATTACAAGAGACCCAGTACTTC,TRBJ2-5,TRBV6-1,NA,NA
CAWSVRARGEQYF,TGTGCCTGGAGTGTACGGGCTCGAGGCGAGCAGTACTTC,TRBJ2-7,TRBV30,NA,NA
CASSEWAHRGGFTDTQYF,TGTGCCAGCAGTGAATGGGCGCACAGGGGGGGATTCACAGATACGCAGTATTTT,TRBJ2-3,TRBV6-4,NA,NA
CSVESVNYGYTF,TGCAGCGTTGAATCCGTGAACTATGGCTACACCTTC,TRBJ1-2,TRBV29-1,NA,few
CAISETGTGYNEQFF,TGTGCCATCAGCGAGACAGGGACAGGCTACAATGAGCAGTTCTTC,TRBJ2-1,TRBV10-3,TRBD1,NA
CASSQDRETQYF,TGCGCCAGCAGCCAAGACCGGGAGACCCAGTACTTC,TRBJ2-5,TRBV4-3,NA,NA
CASSYSRSSGHEQFF,TGTGCCAGCAGTTACTCGAGATCTTCCGGGCATGAGCAGTTCTTC,TRBJ2-1,TRBV6-5,NA,few
CASSSPTDMNTEAFF,TGTGCCAGCAGCTCACCGACAGATATGAACACTGAAGCTTTCTTT,TRBJ1-1,TRBV7-9,NA,NA
CASSLVNEGARETQYF,TGTGCCAGCAGCTTAGTTAACGAGGGGGCGCGGGAGACCCAGTACTTC,TRBJ2-5,TRBV11-3,TRBD1,NA
CSARAGGNSNQPQHF,TGCAGTGCTAGGGCAGGGGGTAATAGCAATCAGCCCCAGCATTTT,TRBJ1-5,TRBV20-1,TRBD1,few
CSASMGVSQPQHF,TGCAGTGCTAGTATGGGGGTCTCTCAGCCCCAGCATTTT,TRBJ1-5,TRBV20-1,NA,few
CASSFRAGRERGYTF,TGTGCCAGCAGTTTCAGGGCAGGGAGGGAACGTGGCTACACCTTC,TRBJ1-2,TRBV27,NA,NA
CASSLRDRGSPDTQYF,TGTGCCAGCAGTCTCCGGGACAGGGGATCCCCAGATACGCAGTATTTT,TRBJ2-3,TRBV5-4,TRBD1,NA
CASSLGGSYGYTF,TGTGCCAGCAGCTTGGGGGGCAGCTATGGCTACACCTTC,TRBJ1-2,TRBV5-4,NA,once
CASQNRGLAAYNEQFF,TGTGCCAGCCAAAATCGGGGACTAGCGGCCTACAATGAGCAGTTCTTC,TRBJ2-1,TRBV6-2/TRBV6-3,TRBD2,NA
CSARETGAAKNIQYF,TGCAGTGCTAGAGAGACAGGGGCGGCCAAAAACATTCAGTACTTC,TRBJ2-4,TRBV20-1,TRBD1,NA
CSVESSGAFTDTQYF,TGCAGCGTTGAAAGTAGCGGGGCTTTCACAGATACGCAGTATTTT,TRBJ2-3,TRBV29-1,TRBD2,NA
CASNKGTGGVTDTQYF,TGTGCCAGCAACAAGGGAACAGGGGGAGTCACAGATACGCAGTATTTT,TRBJ2-3,TRBV28,TRBD1,NA
CASSQHKGQPQHF,TGTGCCAGCAGCCAACACAAGGGGCAGCCCCAGCATTTT,TRBJ1-5,TRBV7-8,NA,NA
CASSRTANTGELFF,TGTGCCAGCAGCCGGACAGCGAACACCGGGGAGCTGTTTTTT,TRBJ2-2,TRBV7-8,NA,few
CASSFQATDTQYF,TGTGCCAGCAGCTTCCAGGCCACAGATACGCAGTATTTT,TRBJ2-3,TRBV7-2,NA,few